The rows below give T cell receptor beta chains drawn from one sample of a study of graft-versus-host responses after intestinal transplantation. Sequencing was performed with immunoSEQ multiplex PCR; in TCRdb, only in-frame clones are kept and a portion is missing. The sample has around 15,000 clones; 70% to 90% are singletons. Sequenced material: bone marrow, taken less than 130 days after intestinal transplantation. These receptors were collected from a human patient who received an intestinal transplant, so some T cells may come from the graft donor. Both conserved end residues are part of each CDR3. The D gene is left open where the match is weak. Not all rows give a size; the values are once, few, many and, for expanded clones, a class.

D	J	size	V	DNA	CDR3
NA	TRBJ1-1	NA	TRBV11-3	TGTGCCAGCAGCCCTGGCAGCGCCACTGAAGCTTTCTTT	CASSPGSATEAFF
NA	TRBJ2-7	few	TRBV5-1	TGCGCCAGCAGCCCCCGGACAGCCTCCTACGAGCAGTACTTC	CASSPRTASYEQYF
NA	TRBJ2-1	few	TRBV7-9	TGTGCCAGCAGCTTAGACTGGAATGAGCAGTTCTTC	CASSLDWNEQFF
NA	TRBJ2-5	NA	TRBV10-3	TGTGCCATCAGCGACCCCGGGGAAGAGACCCAGTACTTC	CAISDPGEETQYF
NA	TRBJ2-1	NA	TRBV30	TGTGCCTACCTACTTCGAGTTAGAGGAAATGAGCAGTTCTTC	CAYLLRVRGNEQFF
NA	TRBJ2-1	NA	TRBV28	TGTGCCAGCAGTTTGCTAGATTACAATGAGCAGTTCTTC	CASSLLDYNEQFF
NA	TRBJ2-4	NA	TRBV27	TGTGCCAGCCCGAGTAAAAACATTCAGTACTTC	CASPSKNIQYF
TRBD2	TRBJ2-7	NA	TRBV19	TGTGCCAGTAGTATAGCAACTAGCGGGATTTACGAGCAGTACTTC	CASSIATSGIYEQYF
NA	TRBJ2-5	NA	TRBV10-3	TGTGCCATCAGTGAAGTAGTCGGTGACTACCCCTACGAGACCCAGTACTTC	CAISEVVGDYPYETQYF
NA	TRBJ2-3	NA	TRBV5-1	TGCGCCAGCAGCTTGACCGGGACCAAGACCACAGATACGCAGTATTTT	CASSLTGTKTTDTQYF
NA	TRBJ2-3	NA	TRBV30	TGTGCCTGGAGTGTGGGGAGCACAGATACGCAGTATTTT	CAWSVGSTDTQYF
TRBD1	TRBJ1-4	NA	TRBV4-2	TGTGCCAGCAGCCAAGATAGGTACAGGGGGCTTGCAGAAAAACTGTTTTTT	CASSQDRYRGLAEKLFF
TRBD2	TRBJ2-5	NA	TRBV6-4	TGTGCCAGCAGTTCCGGGACTAGCGGGACTGAGACCCAGTACTTC	CASSSGTSGTETQYF
TRBD1	TRBJ2-1	NA	TRBV6-6	TGTGCCAGCAGTTTCCCTAGGGGGCGAACGTACAATGAGCAGTTCTTC	CASSFPRGRTYNEQFF
NA	TRBJ2-7	once	TRBV28	TGTGCCAGCATCCTATCGGGGACACCCTACGAGCAGTACTTC	CASILSGTPYEQYF
NA	TRBJ2-5	NA	TRBV9	TGTGCCAGCAGCGCGGCGGCGGGACGGGAGACCCAGTACTTC	CASSAAAGRETQYF
NA	TRBJ1-1	NA	TRBV20-1	TGCAGTGCGGCGAGGTACACTGAAGCTTTCTTT	CSAARYTEAFF
NA	TRBJ2-1	NA	TRBV15	TGTGCCACCAGCGAGGAACTCATCTACAATGAGCAGTTCTTC	CATSEELIYNEQFF
TRBD1	TRBJ2-2	NA	TRBV7-3	TGTGCCAGCAGCTGGGGGACAGGGGAAACCGGGGAGCTGTTTTTT	CASSWGTGETGELFF
NA	TRBJ2-1	once	TRBV28	TGTGCCAGCAGCTCCCCCGTAGGGCAGTTCTTC	CASSSPVGQFF
TRBD1	TRBJ1-1	NA	TRBV6-1	TGTGCCAGCGGTGGGGGGACAGGGGTTACTGAAGCTTTCTTT	CASGGGTGVTEAFF
TRBD2	TRBJ2-1	NA	TRBV2	TGTGCCAGCTATGGACTAGCGGGAGGGCCGTTCCACAATGAGCAGTTCTTC	CASYGLAGGPFHNEQFF
TRBD2	TRBJ2-1	NA	TRBV19	TGTGCCAGTAGTATGGGGGCGGGGGGAGGCATATACAATGAGCAGTTCTTC	CASSMGAGGGIYNEQFF
NA	TRBJ2-3	NA	TRBV14	TGTGCCAGCAGCCGGTGGTACACAGATACGCAGTATTTT	CASSRWYTDTQYF
TRBD1	TRBJ2-2	NA	TRBV10-1	TGCGCCAGCAGTGACCCCGGGACAGGTGTATACGCCGGGGAGCTGTTTTTT	CASSDPGTGVYAGELFF
TRBD2	TRBJ2-2	NA	TRBV28	TGTGCCAGCAGTTTATCCCTTATAGCGGGGGGCGCCGGGGAGCTGTTTTTT	CASSLSLIAGGAGELFF
TRBD2	TRBJ2-7	NA	TRBV7-9	TGTGCCAGCAGCGGTAGCGGGAGGGCTCCGTACGAGCAGTACTTC	CASSGSGRAPYEQYF
NA	TRBJ2-3	NA	TRBV28	TGTGCCAGCAGTCCCTGGACGCCCATCCTCACAGATACGCAGTATTTT	CASSPWTPILTDTQYF
NA	TRBJ2-1	NA	TRBV10-3	TGTGCCATCAGTGAGGACGGGGGTGGCTACAATGAGCAGTTCTTC	CAISEDGGGYNEQFF
NA	TRBJ2-6	NA	TRBV9	TGTGCCAGCAGCGTAGCTAACACCAACTCTGGGGCCAACGTCCTGACTTTC	CASSVANTNSGANVLTF
TRBD1	TRBJ1-5	once	TRBV9	TGTGCCAGCGGAGGGACAGAAAAGAATCAGCCCCAGCATTTT	CASGGTEKNQPQHF
NA	TRBJ2-3	NA	TRBV29-1	TGCAGCGTTGTTCGGACAGATACGCAGTATTTT	CSVVRTDTQYF
NA	TRBJ1-5	NA	TRBV30	TGTGCCTGGAGTGTATCTATTAGCAATCAGCCCCAGCATTTT	CAWSVSISNQPQHF
TRBD1	TRBJ1-2	NA	TRBV4-1	TGCGCCAGCAGCCAAGAGAATGGGGGACAGACCTATGGCTACACCTTC	CASSQENGGQTYGYTF
TRBD2	TRBJ2-1	NA	TRBV30	TGTGCCTGGAGTGTAGGACTAGCGGGAGACAATGAGCAGTTCTTC	CAWSVGLAGDNEQFF
TRBD1	TRBJ1-6	NA	TRBV7-9	TGTGCCAGCAGCTCGACAGGGGAAACTTCACCCCTCCACTTT	CASSSTGETSPLHF
NA	TRBJ2-1	NA	TRBV5-1	TGCGCCAGCAGCTCCGGAGGGGTGAGCGATGAGCAGTTCTTC	CASSSGGVSDEQFF
TRBD2	TRBJ2-1	NA	TRBV18	TGTGCCAGCTCACCACCGGCTAGCGGGCCTTACAATGAGCAGTTCTTC	CASSPPASGPYNEQFF
NA	TRBJ2-3	NA	TRBV6-4	TGTGCCAGCAGTGACTCGCGGTTCACAGATACGCAGTATTTT	CASSDSRFTDTQYF
NA	TRBJ1-1	NA	TRBV4-2	TGTGCCAGCAGCCAAGATCTTGAGGACACTGAAGCTTTCTTT	CASSQDLEDTEAFF
NA	TRBJ2-7	once	TRBV4-1	TGCGCCAGCAGCGTCCAGAGCTCCTACGAGCAGTACTTC	CASSVQSSYEQYF
NA	TRBJ2-1	NA	TRBV5-6	TGTGCCAGCAGCTTACTAGTAGTGGGTTTCCGGAGTTCGCAGTTCTTC	CASSLLVVGFRSSQFF
TRBD1	TRBJ2-1	NA	TRBV5-8	TGTGCCAGCAGCTTCGGACAGGGCAATGAGCAGTTCTTC	CASSFGQGNEQFF
TRBD2	TRBJ2-5	NA	TRBV27	TGTGCCAGCAAACTAGCGGGAGGAGGATGGGAGACCCAGTACTTC	CASKLAGGGWETQYF
NA	TRBJ1-1	NA	TRBV29-1	TGCAGCGTTGTGACAGTCACTGAAGCTTTCTTT	CSVVTVTEAFF
NA	TRBJ2-7	NA	TRBV28	TGTGCCAGCAGTTTATTTCCTAACGAGCAGTACTTC	CASSLFPNEQYF
NA	TRBJ2-7	NA	TRBV27	TGTGCCAGCAGTTTAGGGGGACCGGGCTACGAGCAGTACTTC	CASSLGGPGYEQYF
TRBD2	TRBJ2-2	NA	TRBV19	TGTGCCAGTAGTTCTAGCGGGAGATGGAGCGGACCGAACACCGGGGAGCTGTTTTTT	CASSSSGRWSGPNTGELFF
NA	TRBJ2-4	once	TRBV7-9	TGTGCCAGCAGCCCTAACTCCGTGGGGGACATTCAGTACTTC	CASSPNSVGDIQYF
NA	TRBJ2-5	NA	TRBV6-5	TGTGCCAGCAGTTACGAGCCCGGGACACCACAAGAGACCCAGTACTTC	CASSYEPGTPQETQYF
TRBD2	TRBJ2-1	NA	TRBV4-2	TGTGCCAGCAGCCAAGATGGGACTAGCGCCTACAATGAGCAGTTCTTC	CASSQDGTSAYNEQFF
TRBD1	TRBJ2-7	NA	TRBV27	TGTGCCAGCAGTTTTAATTTTGAACAGGGGAGCTTTCACGAGCAGTACTTC	CASSFNFEQGSFHEQYF